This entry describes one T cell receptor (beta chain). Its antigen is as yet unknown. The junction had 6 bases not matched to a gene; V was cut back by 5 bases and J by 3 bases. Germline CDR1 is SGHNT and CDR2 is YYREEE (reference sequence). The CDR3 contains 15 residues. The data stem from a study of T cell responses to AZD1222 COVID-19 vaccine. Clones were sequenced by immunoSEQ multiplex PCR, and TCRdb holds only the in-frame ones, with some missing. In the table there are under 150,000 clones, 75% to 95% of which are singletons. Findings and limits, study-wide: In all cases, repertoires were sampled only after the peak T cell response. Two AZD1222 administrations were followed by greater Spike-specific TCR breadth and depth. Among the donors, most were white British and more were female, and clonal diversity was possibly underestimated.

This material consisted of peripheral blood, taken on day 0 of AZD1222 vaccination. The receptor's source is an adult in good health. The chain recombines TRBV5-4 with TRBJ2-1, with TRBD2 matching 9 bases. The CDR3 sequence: CASRGETSGYNEQFF. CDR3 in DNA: TGTGCCAGCAGAGGGGAGACTAGCGGCTACAATGAGCAGTTCTTC. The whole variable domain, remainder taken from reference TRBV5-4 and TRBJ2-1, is ETGVTQSPTHLIKTRGQQVTLRCSSQSGHNTVSWYQQALGQGPQFIFQYYREEENGRGNFPPRFSGLQFPNYSSELNVNALELDDSALYLCASRGETSGYNEQFFGPGTRLTVL.